This T cell receptor beta chain was obtained from a study of blood T cell repertoires in COVID-19 (dated by TCRdb to the early 2020s). With respect to the entire study: Samples from collaborators originated in the United States, Italy and Spain and spanned both the acute and convalescent phases of COVID-19. The prospective study material was composed of cDNA or gDNA derived from T cells, B-cell-depleted T cells, or PBMCs. Deeply sampled blood TCRbeta repertoires from subjects exposed to, actively infected with, or recovered from COVID-19 were included in the dataset. A freely available public database, intended as a resource for researchers studying the immune response to SARS-CoV-2, is where the repertoires were released. Samples were obtained from the ongoing ImmuneRACE study (first 160 participants) and from 1,200 or so subjects provided by 6 global collaborators. Nearly every sample came with metadata listing a de-identified subject ID, COVID-19 status, age in years and sex. HLA class I and class II types, where available, came from metadata supplied by the sample provider rather than from assay-based typing. What the work shows at the level of the full study, not this receptor alone: The amount of clinical and demographic metadata varied by source and participant and was provided uncurated.

TCRbeta CDR3 regions were amplified from genomic DNA using the immunoSEQ Assay, a bias-controlled multiplex PCR. For the original study's pipeline: The number of nucleated cells in each sample was estimated by amplification of reference gene primers within the assay. To quantify the absolute abundance of each unique TCRbeta CDR3 rearrangement, sequence reads were collapsed and filtered. For each sample, productive Simpson clonality was calculated by taking the square root of Simpson's diversity index across productive rearrangements. TCRdb provides this immuneACCESS table in a form limited to in-frame rearrangements. Some clones are lacking; in checked studies, under half of them reflect an unresolved V gene, and why the rest are absent is not known. The V and J calls and the clone size are those of that table, but D and trimming were determined from the DNA. The sample table contains 250,000 or so clones; only one count was recorded for approximately 80% of them. The ten largest make up 2% to 2.5% of the sample.

A word on this clone: This receptor's antigen is unknown. Base qualities were left out, and no much larger clone turns up one base away.

Unmatched junction bases come to 11, with V trimmed by 6 bases and J by 7 bases. CDR1 and CDR2, per the germline V gene, are SNHLY and FYNNEI. The CDR3 has 14 amino acids, counting the end cysteine and phenylalanine. Only the CDR3 portion is preserved as DNA: 42 bases, with reading frame beginning at the first base. Another Seattle source contributed samples from volunteer blood donors who had recovered from COVID-19. The collaborating institutions used their own protocols to collect whole blood in K2EDTA tubes. For TCRbeta analysis, collaborators shipped samples as frozen whole blood, isolated PBMCs, or DNA extracted from either of those sample types.

This receptor chain uses TRBV2 and TRBJ2-7; TRBD1 fits 8 bases in the junction. Sequenced: peripheral blood. This receptor was taken from a man between 35 and 55 years old who had recovered from COVID-19. Here is the DNA: TGTGCCAGCAGGATAGAGGACAGGGCGCGGGAGCAGTACTTC. This codes for CASRIEDRAREQYF.